This T cell receptor beta chain emerged from a study of STAT5B mutations in CD4+ large granular lymphocyte leukemia. General study findings and limits: Main leukemic clonotypes were patient-specific, but more than 20% appeared at low frequency elsewhere. Patient CD4-sorted repertoires looked more clonal than healthy CD4+ repertoires, even without putative leukemic clones.

Only in-frame clones appear in the TCRdb table, and some are missing; sequencing was by immunoSEQ multiplex PCR. The sample lists 20,000 or so clones, roughly three quarters occurring once. The V gene end was trimmed by 4 bases and the J gene end by 14 bases; junction bases not matched to a gene: 7. The CDR3 is 13 amino acids. CDR1 is SNHLY, CDR2 FYNNEI, per germline. Comment on this clone: What it binds is unknown.

What was sequenced was CD4+ T cells from blood buffy coats. The source is a human donor in good health. J is TRBJ2-1 and V is TRBV2; TRBD1 matches at 11 bases. As DNA, the CDR3 is TGTGCCAGCAGTGTGGGACAGGGGGGCGAGGAGTTCTTC. Translating it yields CASSVGQGGEEFF.